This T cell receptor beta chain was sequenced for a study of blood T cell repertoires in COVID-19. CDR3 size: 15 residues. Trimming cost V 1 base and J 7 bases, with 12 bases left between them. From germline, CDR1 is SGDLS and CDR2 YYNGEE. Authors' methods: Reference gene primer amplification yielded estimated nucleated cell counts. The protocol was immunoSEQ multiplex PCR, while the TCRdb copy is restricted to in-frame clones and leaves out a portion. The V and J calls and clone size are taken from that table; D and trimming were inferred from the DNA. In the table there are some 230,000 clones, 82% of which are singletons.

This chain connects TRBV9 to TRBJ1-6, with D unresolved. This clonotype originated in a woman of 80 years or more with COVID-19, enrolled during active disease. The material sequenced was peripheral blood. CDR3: CASSVREGVNSPLHF. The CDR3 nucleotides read TGTGCCAGCAGCGTAAGGGAGGGAGTCAATTCACCCCTCCACTTT.